These T cell receptor beta chains were read from a single sample in a study of post-analysis software for immune sequencing data. One entry per CDR3 protein results from TCRdb running MiXCR on the PCR reads. Among more than 500,000 distinct CDR3 sequences listed, 30% to 40% were seen once. Sequencing was performed on blood. The receptors here all came from a girl aged 2-17 years with multiple sclerosis. Both conserved end residues are part of each CDR3. Each record gives: V gene, CDR3 length, J gene, D gene, clone size, CDR3 protein, CDR3 DNA. A D gene is named only where the DNA matches it firmly. Expanded clones get a size class; other rows say once, few or many, or leave the size out.

V: TRBV6-6; length: 15; J: TRBJ2-3; D: -; size: -; CDR3: CASSYSHGSTDTQYF; DNA: TGTGCCAGCAGTTACTCGCACGGGTCCACAGATACGCAGTATTTT
V: TRBV7-9; length: 10; J: TRBJ2-1; D: -; size: few; CDR3: CAGPPNEQFF; DNA: TGTGCCGGGCCTCCCAATGAGCAGTTCTTC
V: TRBV20-1; length: 16; J: TRBJ2-7; D: TRBD2; size: -; CDR3: CSAVDARLAGSYEQYF; DNA: TGCAGTGCTGTTGACGCCAGACTAGCGGGCTCCTACGAGCAGTACTTC
V: TRBV5-1; length: 20; J: TRBJ2-3; D: -; size: -; CDR3: CASSRESLSALPIRTDTQYF; DNA: TGCGCCAGCAGCCGGGAAAGCCTTTCCGCCTTACCAATCCGCACAGATACGCAGTATTTT
V: TRBV5-1; length: 16; J: TRBJ2-5; D: TRBD2; size: -; CDR3: CASSPGPAGDQETQYF; DNA: TGCGCCAGCAGCCCGGGTCCCGCGGGGGACCAAGAGACCCAGTACTTC
V: TRBV5-1; length: 13; J: TRBJ1-2; D: -; size: many; CDR3: CASSLARDYGYTF; DNA: TGTGCCAGCAGTTTAGCGCGGGACTATGGCTACACCTTC
V: TRBV7-2; length: 16; J: TRBJ1-4; D: -; size: few; CDR3: CASRKGSDELNEKLFF; DNA: TGTGCCAGCAGAAAAGGGTCGGACGAACTTAATGAAAAACTGTTTTTT
V: TRBV9; length: 18; J: TRBJ1-2; D: -; size: -; CDR3: CASSARSEGIGTYYGYTF; DNA: TGTGCCAGCAGCGCCCGTAGCGAGGGGATAGGGACCTACTATGGCTACACCTTC
V: TRBV24-1; length: 15; J: TRBJ1-2; D: -; size: once; CDR3: CATSVPGTSFYGYTF; DNA: TGTGCCACCAGTGTGCCCGGGACATCCTTCTATGGCTACACCTTC
V: TRBV29-1; length: 12; J: TRBJ1-4; D: -; size: -; CDR3: CSVRGWDEKLFF; DNA: TGCAGCGTACGGGGGTGGGATGAAAAACTGTTTTTT
V: TRBV5-1; length: 19; J: TRBJ2-4; D: TRBD1; size: -; CDR3: CASSLFFGTGGPLGNIQYF; DNA: TGCGCCAGCAGCTTGTTCTTCGGGACAGGGGGCCCCCTGGGAAACATTCAGTACTTC
V: TRBV4-1; length: 14; J: TRBJ2-2; D: TRBD1; size: -; CDR3: CASSQPTGSGELFF; DNA: TGCGCCAGCAGCCAGCCGACAGGGTCCGGGGAGCTGTTTTTT
V: TRBV6-1; length: 14; J: TRBJ2-5; D: TRBD1; size: -; CDR3: CASSEYRGRETQYF; DNA: TGTGCCAGCAGTGAATACAGGGGGAGGGAGACCCAGTACTTC
V: TRBV20-1; length: 13; J: TRBJ2-5; D: TRBD1; size: -; CDR3: CSAGPPGQVTQYF; DNA: TGCAGTGCTGGACCTCCGGGACAGGTGACCCAGTACTTC